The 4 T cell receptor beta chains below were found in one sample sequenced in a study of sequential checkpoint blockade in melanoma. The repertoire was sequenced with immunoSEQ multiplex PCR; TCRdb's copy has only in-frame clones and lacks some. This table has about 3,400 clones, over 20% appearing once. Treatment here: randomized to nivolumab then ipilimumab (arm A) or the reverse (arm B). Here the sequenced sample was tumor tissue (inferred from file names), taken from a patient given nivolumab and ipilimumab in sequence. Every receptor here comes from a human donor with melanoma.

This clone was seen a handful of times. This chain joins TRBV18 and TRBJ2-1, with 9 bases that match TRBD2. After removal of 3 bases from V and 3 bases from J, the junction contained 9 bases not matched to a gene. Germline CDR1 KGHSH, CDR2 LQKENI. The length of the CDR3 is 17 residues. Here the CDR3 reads CASSPLDRGGVYNEQFF. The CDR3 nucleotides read TGTGCCAGCTCACCCCTCGACCGCGGGGGGGTCTACAATGAGCAGTTCTTC.

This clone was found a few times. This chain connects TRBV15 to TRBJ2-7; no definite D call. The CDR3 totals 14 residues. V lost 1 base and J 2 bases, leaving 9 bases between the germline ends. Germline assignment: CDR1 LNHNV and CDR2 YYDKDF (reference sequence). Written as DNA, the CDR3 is TGTGCCACCAGCAGAGGGCACACTACCTACGAGCAGTACTTC. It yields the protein CATSRGHTTYEQYF.

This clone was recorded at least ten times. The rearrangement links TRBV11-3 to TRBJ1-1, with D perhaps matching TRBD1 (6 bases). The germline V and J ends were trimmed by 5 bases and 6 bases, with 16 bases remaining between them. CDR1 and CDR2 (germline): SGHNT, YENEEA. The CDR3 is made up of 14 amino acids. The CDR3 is CASSRPQGSSEAFF. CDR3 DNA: TGTGCCAGCAGCAGGCCACAGGGAAGTTCTGAAGCTTTCTTT.

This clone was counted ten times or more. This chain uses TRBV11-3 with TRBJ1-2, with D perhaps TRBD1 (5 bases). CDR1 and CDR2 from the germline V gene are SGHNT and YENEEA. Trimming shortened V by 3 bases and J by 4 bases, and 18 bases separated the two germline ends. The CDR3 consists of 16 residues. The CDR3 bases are TGTGCCAGCAGCTTGTTAGGGCAGGGTGCTTCCTATGGCTACACCTTC. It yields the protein CASSLLGQGASYGYTF.